This T cell receptor (beta chain) was sequenced in a study of OX40 agonist ivuxolimab in advanced cancers. Study background: Three patients responded partially, comprising one with hepatocellular carcinoma and two with cutaneous melanoma. Regarding the study as a whole: In the 0.1 to 3.0 mg/kg range, CD4+ and CD8+ blood T cells had expanded clonally by week 6.

V gave up 7 bases and J gave up 5 bases; unmatched junction bases: 21. Per the germline V gene, CDR1 is MDHEN and CDR2 is SYDVKM. This CDR3 comprises 18 residues. Turning to this clone: The antigen remains unidentified.

Sequencing was performed with immunoSEQ multiplex PCR; in TCRdb, only in-frame clones are kept and a portion is missing. Of tens of thousands of clones in the sample, around 90% were seen once. The sample here was CD4+ or CD8+ T cells sorted from blood, taken in a trial of the OX40 agonist ivuxolimab. The V call is TRBV28, the J call TRBJ2-5, with 8 bases aligning to TRBD1. This TCR derives from an adult with an advanced solid tumor such as melanoma, head and neck, liver or kidney cancer. CDR3 nucleotide sequence: TGTGCCAGCACTATTCAACGAGGCGTGGCAGGGGGCGGTGAGACCCAGTACTTC. It is translated as CASTIQRGVAGGGETQYF.